The 14 T cell receptor beta chains given below trace back to one sample, sequenced in a study of T cell responses to AZD1222 COVID-19 vaccine. Here immunoSEQ multiplex PCR was the method, and the copy in TCRdb shows in-frame clones only, minus some. Of over 65,000 clones detected, less than 90% appear once; the ten largest clones hold about 7.7%. The input for sequencing was peripheral blood, taken on day 0 of AZD1222 vaccination. These receptors were taken from an adult in good health.

The chain carries TRBV6-2 or TRBV6-3 and TRBJ2-7, with D tentatively TRBD2 (6 bases). The V end was cut by 3 bases, the J end by 2 bases, with 8 bases between. The CDR3 spans 13 residues. In germline, CDR1 is MNHEY, CDR2 SVGEGT. The DNA of the CDR3 is TGTGCCAGCAGTTATGGGGGGACCTACGAGCAGTACTTC. Translating gives CASSYGGTYEQYF.

This rearrangement joins TRBV5-1 to TRBJ2-2; 12 bases align to TRBD2. This CDR3 is built from 16 residues. The V gene's germline CDR1 is SGHRS and CDR2 YFSETQ. The trim removed 4 bases at V and 4 bases at J, leaving 5 bases unmatched. CDR3 coding DNA: TGCGCCAGCAGCGAGACACTAGCGGGAGGCACCGGGGAGCTGTTTTTT. This gives the protein CASSETLAGGTGELFF.

This chain connects TRBV7-3 to TRBJ2-1; D might be TRBD1 or TRBD2, each matching 5 bases. V lost 5 bases and J lost 2, with 13 bases in between. The CDR3 has 15 amino acids. Per the germline V gene, CDR1 is SGHTA and CDR2 is FQGTGA. CDR3 loop: CASSREGQAYNEQFF. The CDR3 bases are TGTGCCAGCAGCCGCGAGGGGCAGGCCTACAATGAGCAGTTCTTC. The full variable domain, its missing parts supplied by reference TRBV7-3 and TRBJ2-1, is GAGVSQTPSNKVTEKGKYVELRCDPISGHTALYWYRQSLGQGPEFLIYFQGTGAADDSGLPNDRFFAVRPEGSVSTLKIQRTERGDSAVYLCASSREGQAYNEQFFGPGTRLTVL.

This clone was picked up one time. This chain connects TRBV7-8 to TRBJ2-3; 7 nucleotides agree with TRBD2. The CDR3 runs to 13 residues. The germline CDR1 and CDR2 sequences are SGHVS and FQNEAQ. The V and J ends lost 5 bases and 8 bases, in that order; junction bases with no gene match: 7. This chain's CDR3 is CASSLELASTQYF. CDR3 sequence (DNA): TGTGCCAGCAGCCTGGAACTAGCGTCTACGCAGTATTTT.

V usage is TRBV19 and J usage is TRBJ1-1; D is unclear. Trimming stripped 3 bases from V and 4 bases from J, with 15 bases between. Germline loops: CDR1 LNHDA, CDR2 SQIVND (reference sequence). This CDR3 has 15 amino acids. For the CDR3, the DNA is TGTGCCAGTAGTATTTCCCGCTCGCTAGCCACTGAAGCTTTCTTT. Its protein product is CASSISRSLATEAFF.

V usage is TRBV6-4 and J usage is TRBJ1-1; D unclear. The germline V gene encodes CDR1 MRHNA and CDR2 SNTAGT. The germline V and J ends were trimmed by 6 bases and 1 base, with 9 bases remaining between them. This CDR3 is built from 13 residues. The CDR3 DNA sequence: TGTGCCAGCAGCCTCCGTGGGAACACTGAAGCTTTCTTT. Amino acid sequence: CASSLRGNTEAFF.

The chain links TRBV6-6 to TRBJ2-3; D ambiguous. Germline values: CDR1 MNHNY, CDR2 SVGAGI (reference sequence). V was cut by 0 bases and J by 4 bases, with 11 bases left in between. CDR3 size: 15 residues. Here the CDR3 DNA reads TGTGCCAGCAGTTACTCTCGTCCCTCGTCAGATACGCAGTATTTT. It translates to CASSYSRPSSDTQYF.

The rearrangement joins TRBV28 to TRBJ1-2; 8 bases line up with TRBD1. With 5 bases clipped from V and 6 bases from J, the junction kept 8 bases outside the gene matches. The CDR3 extends over 14 amino acids. Germline-derived CDR1 and CDR2 are MDHEN and SYDVKM. The CDR3 is CASSPSDRENGYTF. DNA of the CDR3: TGTGCCAGCAGTCCCTCGGACAGGGAGAATGGCTACACCTTC.

The chain couples TRBV6-1 to TRBJ2-7; the D gene is possibly TRBD2 (5 bases). The CDR3 spans 14 residues. V was trimmed by 2 bases and J by 5 bases, leaving 13 bases between them. Germline V lookup: CDR1 MNHNS, CDR2 SASEGT. DNA for the CDR3: TGTGCCAGCAGTGAACGCCCGGGATACGACGAGCAGTACTTC. Protein: CASSERPGYDEQYF.

This chain links TRBV28 with TRBJ1-2; 12 bases are shared with TRBD1. V lost 2 bases, J lost 5 bases, and 3 bases stayed unmatched. The germline CDR1 and CDR2 sequences are MDHEN and SYDVKM. The length of the CDR3 is 15 residues. Here the CDR3 DNA reads TGTGCCAGCAGTTTAACGGGACAGGGGGCTTATGGCTACACCTTC. Translated: CASSLTGQGAYGYTF.

This clone was detected once. The chain has TRBV5-1 and TRBJ1-5; D unresolved. The CDR3 extends over 12 amino acids. The germline V gene encodes CDR1 SGHRS and CDR2 YFSETQ. Trimming removed 5 bases at V and 9 bases at J, with 12 bases between. CDR3: CASRLEYGPQHF. The CDR3 DNA is TGCGCCAGCAGGCTCGAGTATGGGCCCCAGCATTTT.

The chain employs TRBV25-1 and TRBJ2-6, with unresolved D. Per germline, CDR1 MGHDK and CDR2 SYGVNS. V dropped 6 bases and J dropped 3 bases, with 6 bases sitting between them. The length of the CDR3 is 13 residues. The CDR3 DNA sequence: TGTGCCAGCAGCCAGGTTGGGGCCAACGTCCTGACTTTC. It encodes CASSQVGANVLTF.

This clone was counted a single time. The rearrangement links TRBV2 to TRBJ2-1; D unresolved. Germline lookup yields CDR1 SNHLY and CDR2 FYNNEI. V lost 3 bases to trimming and J lost 10 bases, with 7 bases between them. There are 11 residues in the CDR3. The CDR3 region has the DNA TGTGCCAGCAGTGACTGGGGAGAGCAGTTCTTC. Translation gives CASSDWGEQFF.

As concerns this clone: The junction shows a germline mismatch at one end, possibly a read error. V and J are TRBV6-2 or TRBV6-3 and TRBJ2-4; no clear D. CDR1 is MNHEY, CDR2 SVGEGT, per germline. This CDR3 is built from 11 residues. CDR3 residues: CASSYGTAVHF. The CDR3 nucleotides are TGTGCCAGCAGTTACGGCACGGCGGTGCACTTC.